This paragraph covers one T cell receptor (beta chain) sequence. Its antigen is not known. There are 15 residues in the CDR3. V was pared by 5 bases and J by 4 bases, with 7 bases of the junction left unmatched. Germline assignment: CDR1 PRHDT and CDR2 FYEKMQ (reference sequence). This record comes from a study of T cell repertoires in cytomegalovirus infection. General observations from the study: In two of eight donors, the top clonotype was HLA-C-restricted CMV-specific.

TCRdb re-called the reads through MiXCR, storing one row per CDR3 protein. The data show 900,000 to 950,000 distinct CDR3 sequences, roughly 30% seen once. The sequence was collected from a human donor in good health (CMV status not recorded). Some clones in this sample may be carry-over from other donors' samples. The chain combines TRBV13 with TRBJ2-7; 11 nucleotides line up with TRBD1. Sequences were derived from cultured CD8+ T cells from PBMCs, sampled from culture after CMV antigen stimulation. This chain's CDR3 is CASSQGGTGGYEQYF. CDR3 sequence (DNA): TGTGCCAGCAGCCAGGGGGGGACAGGGGGTTACGAGCAGTACTTC.